This record concerns one T cell receptor beta chain sequence. The sample belongs to a study of blood T cell repertoires in COVID-19. Study-level information: Italy, Spain and the United States were the sources of the convalescent and acute COVID-19 samples. Sources were T cells, B-cell-depleted T cells, or PBMCs; the material itself was cDNA or gDNA.

How the authors handled the data: By means of reference gene primer amplification, nucleated cell counts were estimated. Profiling relied on immunoSEQ multiplex PCR, and the TCRdb table lists in-frame clones only, not all of them. V, J and clone size derive from that table, while D and trimming were established from the DNA sequence. The profile covers 200,000 to 250,000 clones, with 84% appearing a single time and more than 4.5% taken by the ten largest. The V gene's germline CDR1 is DFQATT and CDR2 SNEGSKA (reference sequence). The CDR3 loop spans 15 amino acids. The trim removed 3 bases at V and 7 bases at J, leaving 7 bases unmatched.

This chain uses TRBV20-1 with TRBJ2-3, with TRBD2 identical over 13 bases. The sequenced sample consisted of peripheral blood. The sequence came from a woman aged 55-69 years who had recovered from COVID-19. The CDR3 is CSASKLAGGPNTQYF. In DNA form, the CDR3 reads TGCAGTGCTAGTAAACTAGCGGGGGGGCCAAATACGCAGTATTTT.